This T cell receptor (beta chain) was found in a study of shared clonotypes between healthy human individuals. V shed 6 bases and J shed 0 bases, with 5 bases lying between them. Per the germline V gene, CDR1 is MDHEN and CDR2 is SYDVKM. The CDR3 is 12 amino acids. With regard to this clone: The antigen remains unidentified. This specimen includes other DNA sequences encoding the same CDR3.

Each subset's genomic DNA was shared equally among a number of immunoSEQ plates. Generated by immunoSEQ multiplex PCR, the TCRdb table keeps only in-frame clones and is missing some. This sample has about 2.4 million clones, with over 85% found just once. Overall study results and limits: Specimens sampled were limited to blood, with tissue repertoires likely differing. Generation of non-shared clonotypes was less probable than generation of clonotypes shared by all four donors. Investigators expected sequencing depth to affect clonotype sharing among donors.

The chain carries TRBV28 and TRBJ1-1; D remains ambiguous. The receptor's source is a man between 18 and 35 years old in good health. Some clones in this sample may be carry-over from other donors' samples. What was sequenced was naive CD4+ T cells from PBMCs. Indicated subset: CD45RA+ positively selected. Written as DNA, the CDR3 is TGTGCCAGCAGGATTTTGAACACTGAAGCTTTCTTT. Translating it yields CASRILNTEAFF.